Given below is one TCR beta chain in context. Patients at the Seattle site were enrolled during active infection and followed longitudinally. This CDR3 comprises 14 residues. The germline V and J ends were trimmed by 5 bases and 10 bases, with 18 bases remaining between them. Germline V CDR1 and CDR2: SGHAT, FQDESV (reference sequence). The method was immunoSEQ multiplex PCR; TCRdb's version includes in-frame clones alone and lacks a portion of them. The table records 100,000 to 150,000 clones, over 75% of them present only once. The sample belongs to a study of blood T cell repertoires in COVID-19. Overall study context: Donors in the United States, Italy and Spain gave samples during acute or convalescent COVID-19. Sources were T cells, B-cell-depleted T cells, or PBMCs; the material itself was cDNA or gDNA.

Sequencing used peripheral blood. The receptor's source is a man aged 25 to 40 with COVID-19, enrolled during active disease. This chain links TRBV11-1 with TRBJ2-1; D unresolved. The CDR3 sequence is CASSRELEMVEQFF. The DNA for the CDR3 is TGTGCCAGCAGCCGAGAGCTAGAGATGGTGGAGCAGTTCTTC. The full variable domain, with the rest looked up from reference TRBV11-1 and TRBJ2-1, is EAEVAQSPRYKITEKSQAVAFWCDPISGHATLYWYRQILGQGPELLVQFQDESVVDDSQLPKDRFSAERLKGVDSTLKIQPAELGDSAMYLCASSRELEMVEQFFGPGTRLTVL.